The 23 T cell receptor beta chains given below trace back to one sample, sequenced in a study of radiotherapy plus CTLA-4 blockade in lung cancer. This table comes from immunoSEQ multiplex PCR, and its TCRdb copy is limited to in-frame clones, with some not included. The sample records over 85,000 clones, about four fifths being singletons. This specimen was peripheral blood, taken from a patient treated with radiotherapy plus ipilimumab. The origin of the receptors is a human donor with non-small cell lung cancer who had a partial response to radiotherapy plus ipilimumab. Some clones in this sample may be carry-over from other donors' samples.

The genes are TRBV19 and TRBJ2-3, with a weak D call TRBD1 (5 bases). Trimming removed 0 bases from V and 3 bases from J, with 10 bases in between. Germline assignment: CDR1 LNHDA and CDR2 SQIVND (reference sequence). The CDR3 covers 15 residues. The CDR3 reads CASSIEARVTDTQYF. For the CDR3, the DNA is TGTGCCAGTAGTATAGAGGCCAGGGTAACAGATACGCAGTATTTT.

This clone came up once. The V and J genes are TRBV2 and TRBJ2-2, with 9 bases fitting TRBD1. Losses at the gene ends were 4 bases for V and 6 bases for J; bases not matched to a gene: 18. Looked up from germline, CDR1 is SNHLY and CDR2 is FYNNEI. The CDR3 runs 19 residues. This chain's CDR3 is CASSVGQGISFIQAGELFF. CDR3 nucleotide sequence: TGTGCCAGCAGTGTGGGACAGGGTATAAGTTTTATACAGGCCGGGGAGCTGTTTTTT. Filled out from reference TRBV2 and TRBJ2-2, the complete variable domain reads EPEVTQTPSHQVTQMGQEVILRCVPISNHLYFYWYRQILGQKVEFLVSFYNNEISEKSEIFDDQFSVERPDGSNFTLKIRSTKLEDSAMYFCASSVGQGISFIQAGELFFGEGSRLTVL.

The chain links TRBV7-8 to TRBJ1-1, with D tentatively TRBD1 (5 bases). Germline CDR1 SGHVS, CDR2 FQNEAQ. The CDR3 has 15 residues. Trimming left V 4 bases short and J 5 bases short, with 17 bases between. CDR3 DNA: TGTGCCAGCAGCTCGTTTCGGGGGGTTAATACTGAAGCTTTCTTT. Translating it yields CASSSFRGVNTEAFF.

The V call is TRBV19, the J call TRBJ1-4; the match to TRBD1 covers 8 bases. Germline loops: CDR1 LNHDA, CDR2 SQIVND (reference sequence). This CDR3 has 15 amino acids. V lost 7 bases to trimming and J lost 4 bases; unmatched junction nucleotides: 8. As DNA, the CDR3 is TGTGCCAGTACTTATCCAGGACAGGGTAATGAAAAACTGTTTTTT. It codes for CASTYPGQGNEKLFF. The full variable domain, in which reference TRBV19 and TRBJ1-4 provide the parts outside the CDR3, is DGGITQSPKYLFRKEGQNVTLSCEQNLNHDAMYWYRQDPGQGLRLIYYSQIVNDFQKGDIAEGYSVSREKKESFPLTVTSAQKNPTAFYLCASTYPGQGNEKLFFGSGTQLSVL.

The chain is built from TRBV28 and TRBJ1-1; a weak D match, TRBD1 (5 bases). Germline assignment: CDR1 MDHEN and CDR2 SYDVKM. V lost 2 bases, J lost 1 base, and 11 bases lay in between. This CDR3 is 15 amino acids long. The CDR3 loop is CASSLGGQGNTEAFF. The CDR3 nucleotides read TGTGCCAGCAGTTTAGGTGGCCAGGGGAACACTGAAGCTTTCTTT.

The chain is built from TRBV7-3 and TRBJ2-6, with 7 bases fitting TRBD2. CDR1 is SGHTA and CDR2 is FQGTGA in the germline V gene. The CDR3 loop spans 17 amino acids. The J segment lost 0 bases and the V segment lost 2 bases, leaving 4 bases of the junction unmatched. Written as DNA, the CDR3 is TGTGCCAGCAGCTTATCGGGGGGACTCTCTGGGGCCAACGTCCTGACTTTC. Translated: CASSLSGGLSGANVLTF.

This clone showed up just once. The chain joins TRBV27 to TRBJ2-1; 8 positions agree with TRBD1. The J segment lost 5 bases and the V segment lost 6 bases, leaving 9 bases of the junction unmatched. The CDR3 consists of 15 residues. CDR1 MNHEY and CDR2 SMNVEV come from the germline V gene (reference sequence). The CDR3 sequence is CASRTHGTGNNEQFF. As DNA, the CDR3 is TGTGCCAGCAGAACTCACGGGACAGGCAACAATGAGCAGTTCTTC.

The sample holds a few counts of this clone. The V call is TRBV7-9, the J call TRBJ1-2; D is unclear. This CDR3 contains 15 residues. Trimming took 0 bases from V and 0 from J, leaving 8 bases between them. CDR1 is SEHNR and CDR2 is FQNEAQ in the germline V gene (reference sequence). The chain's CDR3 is CASSLARGSNYGYTF. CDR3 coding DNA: TGTGCCAGCAGCTTAGCTCGGGGTTCTAACTATGGCTACACCTTC. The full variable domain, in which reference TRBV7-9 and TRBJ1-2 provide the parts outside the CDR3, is DTGVSQNPRHKITKRGQNVTFRCDPISEHNRLYWYRQTLGQGPEFLTYFQNEAQLEKSRLLSDRFSAERPKGSFSTLEIQRTEQGDSAMYLCASSLARGSNYGYTFGSGTRLTVV.

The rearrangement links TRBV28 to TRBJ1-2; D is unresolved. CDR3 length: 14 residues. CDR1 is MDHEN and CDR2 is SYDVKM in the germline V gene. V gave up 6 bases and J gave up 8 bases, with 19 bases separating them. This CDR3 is CASSLVMSRGGYTF. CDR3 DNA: TGTGCCAGCAGCTTGGTAATGTCACGGGGAGGCTACACCTTC.

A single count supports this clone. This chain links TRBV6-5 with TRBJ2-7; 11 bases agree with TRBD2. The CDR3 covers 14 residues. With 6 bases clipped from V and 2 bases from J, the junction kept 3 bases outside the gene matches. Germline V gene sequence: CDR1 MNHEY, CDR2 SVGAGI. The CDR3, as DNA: TGTGCCAGCAGGGGACTAGCGGACGCCTACGAGCAGTACTTC. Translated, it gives CASRGLADAYEQYF.

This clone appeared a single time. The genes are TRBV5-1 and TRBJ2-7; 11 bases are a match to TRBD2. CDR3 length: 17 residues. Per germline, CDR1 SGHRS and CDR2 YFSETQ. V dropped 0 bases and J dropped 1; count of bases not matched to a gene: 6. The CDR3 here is CASSLGPSGGQSYEQYF. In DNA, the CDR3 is TGCGCCAGCAGCTTGGGACCTAGCGGGGGGCAATCCTACGAGCAGTACTTC. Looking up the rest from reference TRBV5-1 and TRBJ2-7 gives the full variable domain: KAGVTQTPRYLIKTRGQQVTLSCSPISGHRSVSWYQQTPGQGLQFLFEYFSETQRNKGNFPGRFSGRQFSNSRSEMNVSTLELGDSALYLCASSLGPSGGQSYEQYFGPGTRLTVT.

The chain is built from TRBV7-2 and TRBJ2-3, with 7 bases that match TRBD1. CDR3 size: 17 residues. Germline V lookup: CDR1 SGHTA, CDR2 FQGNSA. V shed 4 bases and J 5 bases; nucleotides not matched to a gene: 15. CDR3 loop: CASSYSMTGYVGDTQYF. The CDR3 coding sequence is TGTGCCAGCAGCTACTCCATGACAGGGTATGTCGGAGATACGCAGTATTTT.

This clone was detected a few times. CDR3 coding DNA: TGTGCCAGCAGCCGTACAGGGAACTACGAGCAGTACTTC. Translated, it gives CASSRTGNYEQYF. V gene TRBV7-9 combines with J gene TRBJ2-7, with D tentatively TRBD1 (6 bases). There are 13 residues in the CDR3. V was trimmed by 5 bases and J by 3 bases, leaving 11 bases between them. Germline-derived CDR1 and CDR2 are SEHNR and FQNEAQ (reference sequence).

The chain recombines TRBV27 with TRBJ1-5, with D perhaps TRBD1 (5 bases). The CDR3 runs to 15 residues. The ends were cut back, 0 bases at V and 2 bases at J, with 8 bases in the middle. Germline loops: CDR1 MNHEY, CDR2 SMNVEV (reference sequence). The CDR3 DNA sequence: TGTGCCAGCAGTTTATCCTCGACAGGCAATCAGCCCCAGCATTTT. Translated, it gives CASSLSSTGNQPQHF.

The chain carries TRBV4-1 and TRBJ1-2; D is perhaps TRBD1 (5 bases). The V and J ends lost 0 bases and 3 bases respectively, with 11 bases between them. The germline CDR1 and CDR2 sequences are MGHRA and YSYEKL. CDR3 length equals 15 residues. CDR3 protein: CASSQEGVGDYGYTF. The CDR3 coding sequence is TGCGCCAGCAGCCAAGAAGGGGTTGGCGACTATGGCTACACCTTC.

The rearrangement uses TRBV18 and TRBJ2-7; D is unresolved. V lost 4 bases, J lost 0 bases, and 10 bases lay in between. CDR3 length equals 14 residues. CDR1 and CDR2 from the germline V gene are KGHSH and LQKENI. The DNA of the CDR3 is TGTGCCAGCTCACGGGCAGACGACTCCTACGAGCAGTACTTC. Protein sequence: CASSRADDSYEQYF.

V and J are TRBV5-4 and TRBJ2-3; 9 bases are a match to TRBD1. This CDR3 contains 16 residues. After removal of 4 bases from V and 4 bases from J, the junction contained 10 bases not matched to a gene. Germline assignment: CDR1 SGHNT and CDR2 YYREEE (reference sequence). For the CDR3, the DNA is TGTGCCAGCAGCCGGGGGGACAGGGTTGGGGCAGATACGCAGTATTTT. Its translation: CASSRGDRVGADTQYF.

CDR3 amino acids: CASSLLSGRGGDTQYF. CDR3 nucleotide sequence: TGTGCCAGCAGCTTACTTAGCGGGAGAGGGGGAGATACGCAGTATTTT. The V gene is TRBV7-3, the J gene TRBJ2-3, with 9 bases lining up with TRBD2. Germline V gene lookup returns CDR1 SGHTA and CDR2 FQGTGA. The CDR3 extends over 16 amino acids. After removal of 2 bases from V and 5 bases from J, the junction contained 8 bases not matched to a gene. Full variable domain (remainder filled in from reference TRBV7-3 and TRBJ2-3): GAGVSQTPSNKVTEKGKYVELRCDPISGHTALYWYRQSLGQGPEFLIYFQGTGAADDSGLPNDRFFAVRPEGSVSTLKIQRTERGDSAVYLCASSLLSGRGGDTQYFGPGTRLTVL.

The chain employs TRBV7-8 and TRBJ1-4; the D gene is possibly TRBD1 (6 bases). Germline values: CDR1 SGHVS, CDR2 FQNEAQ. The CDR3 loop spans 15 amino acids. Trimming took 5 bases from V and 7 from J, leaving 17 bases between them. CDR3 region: CASSPLKGEGEKLFF. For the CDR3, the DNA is TGTGCCAGCAGCCCCTTAAAGGGGGAGGGTGAAAAACTGTTTTTT.

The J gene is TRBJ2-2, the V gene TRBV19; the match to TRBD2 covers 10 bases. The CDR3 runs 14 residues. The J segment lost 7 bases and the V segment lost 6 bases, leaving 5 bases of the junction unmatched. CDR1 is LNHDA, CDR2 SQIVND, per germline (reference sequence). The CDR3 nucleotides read TGTGCCAGTAGCATAACTAGCGGGGACGGGGAGCTGTTTTTT. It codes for CASSITSGDGELFF.

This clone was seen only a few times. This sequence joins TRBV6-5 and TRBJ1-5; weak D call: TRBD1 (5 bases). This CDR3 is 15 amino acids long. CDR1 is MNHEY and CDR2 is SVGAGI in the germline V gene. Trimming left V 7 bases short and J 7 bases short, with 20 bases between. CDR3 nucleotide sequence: TGTGCCAGCACCCCAAATGGGCAGGGTATCCAGCCCCAGCATTTT. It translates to CASTPNGQGIQPQHF.

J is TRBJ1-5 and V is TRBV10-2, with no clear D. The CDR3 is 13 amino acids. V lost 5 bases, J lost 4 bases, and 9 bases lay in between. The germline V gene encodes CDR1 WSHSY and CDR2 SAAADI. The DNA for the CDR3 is TGCGCCAGCAGTAAGCAGAGGAATCAGCCCCAGCATTTT. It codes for CASSKQRNQPQHF.

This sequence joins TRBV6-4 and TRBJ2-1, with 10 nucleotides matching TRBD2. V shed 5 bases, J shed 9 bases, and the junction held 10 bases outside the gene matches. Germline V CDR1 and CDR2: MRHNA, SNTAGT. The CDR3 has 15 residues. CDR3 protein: CASSPLAGASGEQFF. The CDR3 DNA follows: TGTGCCAGCAGTCCCCTAGCGGGAGCTTCGGGTGAGCAGTTCTTC.